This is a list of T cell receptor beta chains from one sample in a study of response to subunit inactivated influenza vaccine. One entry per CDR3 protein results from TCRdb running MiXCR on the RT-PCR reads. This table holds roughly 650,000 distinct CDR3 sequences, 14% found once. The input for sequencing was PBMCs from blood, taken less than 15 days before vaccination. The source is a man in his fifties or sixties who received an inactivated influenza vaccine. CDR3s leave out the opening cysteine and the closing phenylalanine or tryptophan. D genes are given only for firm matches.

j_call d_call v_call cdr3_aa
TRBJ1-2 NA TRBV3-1 ASSQKRGTYGYT
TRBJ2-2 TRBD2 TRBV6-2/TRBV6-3 ASSPGTSGRRGGELF
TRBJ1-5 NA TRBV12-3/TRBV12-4 ASSLGSGNGQPQH
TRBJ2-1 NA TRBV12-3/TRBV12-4 ASSKKGLGEQF
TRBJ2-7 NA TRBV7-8 ASSLVWQGSHEQY
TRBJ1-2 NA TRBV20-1 SARDPPGYT
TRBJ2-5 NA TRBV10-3 AISESSETQY
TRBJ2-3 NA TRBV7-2 ASSRDRSSLTDTQY
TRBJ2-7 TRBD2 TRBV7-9 ASSFYGGLAGGNEQY
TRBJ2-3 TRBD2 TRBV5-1 ASSFGTKGTDTQY
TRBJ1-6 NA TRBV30 AWSSGINNSPLH
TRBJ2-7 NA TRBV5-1 ASSQGPTDTYEQY
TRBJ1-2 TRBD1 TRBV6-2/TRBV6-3 ASSRDSSLIGYT
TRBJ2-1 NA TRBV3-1 ASSQDLGGQTYNEQF
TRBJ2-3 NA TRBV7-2 ASSFGRRFDTQY
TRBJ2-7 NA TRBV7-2 ASSPSGASYEQY
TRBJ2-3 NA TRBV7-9 ASSHRAEDTQY
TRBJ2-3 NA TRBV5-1 ASSSDSRRLTDTQY
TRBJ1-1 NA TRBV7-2 ASSLIQGYTEAF
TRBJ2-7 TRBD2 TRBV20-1 SARSGTSAPVSYEQY
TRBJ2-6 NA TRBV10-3 AIRSRSGANVLT
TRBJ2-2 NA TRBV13 ASSLGQASTGELF
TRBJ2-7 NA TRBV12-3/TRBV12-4 ASSFGLGSRSYEQY
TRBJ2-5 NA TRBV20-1 SASLRQAGTQY
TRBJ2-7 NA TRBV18 ASSLPDKNYEQY
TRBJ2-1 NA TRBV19 ASSMSLYNEQF
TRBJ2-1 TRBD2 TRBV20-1 SAPTSGRARYNEQF
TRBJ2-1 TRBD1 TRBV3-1 ASSQGVTGGPEQF
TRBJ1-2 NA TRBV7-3 ASSSGAGLYGYT
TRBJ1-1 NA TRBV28 ASSLPGMMNTEAF
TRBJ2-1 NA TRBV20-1 SASEQGTTYNEQF
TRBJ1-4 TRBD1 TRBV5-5 ASSRPGTGDEKLF
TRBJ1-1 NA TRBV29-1 SVTGSRGLSEAF
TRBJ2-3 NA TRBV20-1 SVGASTDTQY
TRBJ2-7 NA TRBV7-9 ASSPGTLYEQY
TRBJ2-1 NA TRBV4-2 ASSQDGGGVSYNEQF
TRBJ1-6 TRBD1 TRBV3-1 ASSEGQHNSPLH
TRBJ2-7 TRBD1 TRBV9 ASSPPGQEGSEQY
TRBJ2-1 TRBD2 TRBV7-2 GSSLDPGGYYKF
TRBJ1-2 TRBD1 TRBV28 ASRSGTGLRYT
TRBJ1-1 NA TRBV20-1 SAQLAPEAF
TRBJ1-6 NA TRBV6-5 ASSYSIRVSSPLH
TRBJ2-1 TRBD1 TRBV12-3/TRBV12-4 ASTRQGNEQF
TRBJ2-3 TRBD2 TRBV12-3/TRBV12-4 ASSPSAGESDTQY
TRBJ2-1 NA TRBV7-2 ASSLVGASSYNEQF
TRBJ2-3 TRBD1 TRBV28 ASSPTGVFRDTQY
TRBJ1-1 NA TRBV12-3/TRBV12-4 ASSLGHAEAF
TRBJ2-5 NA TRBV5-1 ASSLEMGNWETQY
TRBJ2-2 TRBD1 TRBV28 ASWDRNTGELF
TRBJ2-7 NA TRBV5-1 ASSTALESSSKY
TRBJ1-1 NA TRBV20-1 SASFSNGAGEAF
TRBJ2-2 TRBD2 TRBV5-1 ASSTGLPNTGELF
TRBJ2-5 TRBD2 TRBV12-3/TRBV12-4 ASSLAGGREETQY
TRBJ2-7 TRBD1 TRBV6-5 ASSYSTGQGAYEQY
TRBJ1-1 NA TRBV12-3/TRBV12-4 ASSSTVGYTEAF
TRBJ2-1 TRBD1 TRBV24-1 ATSDQDRGSYNEQF
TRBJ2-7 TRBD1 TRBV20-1 SARGTHLEQY